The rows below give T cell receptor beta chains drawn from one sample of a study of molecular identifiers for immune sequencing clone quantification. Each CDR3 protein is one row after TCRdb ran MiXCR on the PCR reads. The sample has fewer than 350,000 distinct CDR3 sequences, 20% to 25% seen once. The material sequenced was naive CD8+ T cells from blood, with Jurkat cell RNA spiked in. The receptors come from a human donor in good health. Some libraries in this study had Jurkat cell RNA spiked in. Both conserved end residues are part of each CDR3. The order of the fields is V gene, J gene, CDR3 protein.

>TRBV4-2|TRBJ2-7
CASSQESGSEQYF
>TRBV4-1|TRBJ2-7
CASSPLATGSSYEQYF
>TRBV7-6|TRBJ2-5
CASSSSAVGVETQYF
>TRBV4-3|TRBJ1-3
CASSQDRTDGNTIYF
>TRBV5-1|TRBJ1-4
CASSLAKDSYEKLFF
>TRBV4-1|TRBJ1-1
CASSLTGGVTEAFF
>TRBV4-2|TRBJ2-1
CASSWAASGSSTYNEQFF
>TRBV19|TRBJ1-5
CASSIGSRGLQPQHF
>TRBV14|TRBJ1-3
CAGSPTAGNTIYF
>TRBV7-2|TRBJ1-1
CASSYLSGTAILNTEAFF
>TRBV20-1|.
CSARHTRLAASYEQYF
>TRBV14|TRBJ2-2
CASSQESGLAAGELFF
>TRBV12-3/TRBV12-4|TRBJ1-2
CASSPFREYSPNGYTF
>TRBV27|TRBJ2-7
CASSLLPGGSYEQYF
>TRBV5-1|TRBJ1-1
CASSLGSRGYTEAFF
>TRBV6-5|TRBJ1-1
CASSYSWDMNTEAFF
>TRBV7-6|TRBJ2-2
CAGSSAGANTGELFF
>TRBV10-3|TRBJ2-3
CAIAGEGGFADTQYF
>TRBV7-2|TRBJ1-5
CASSLEVRVDQPQHF
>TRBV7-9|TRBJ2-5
CASSLGQGPETQYF
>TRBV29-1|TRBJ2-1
CSVPGQEYNEQFF
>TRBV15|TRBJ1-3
CATSRVLTSGNTIYF
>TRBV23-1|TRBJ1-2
CATGDRFDYTF
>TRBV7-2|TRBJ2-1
CASSWTSPEQFF
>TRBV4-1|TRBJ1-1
CASSQEYGAQGTEAFF
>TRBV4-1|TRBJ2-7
CASSHGAGGQYEQYF
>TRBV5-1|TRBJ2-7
CASQLGQAPAEQYF
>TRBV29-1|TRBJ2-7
CSVKEGAKYEQYF
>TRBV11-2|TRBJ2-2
CASSPTMSGELFF
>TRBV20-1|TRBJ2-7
CSARDQSGVYYEQYF
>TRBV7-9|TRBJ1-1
CASSSSGLTGPDLNTDVAFF
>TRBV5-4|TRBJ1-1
CASSLVGALNTEAFF
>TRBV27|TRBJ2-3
CASSSEPAATDTQYF
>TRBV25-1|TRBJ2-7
CASSEYYGDEQYF
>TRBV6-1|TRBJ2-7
CASSEARGHEQYF
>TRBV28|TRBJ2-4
CASSVLEQGLAKNIQYF
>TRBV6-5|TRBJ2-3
CASSSQMADTQYF
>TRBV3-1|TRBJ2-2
CASSPRGPPNTGELFF
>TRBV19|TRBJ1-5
CASSTPDRGGQPQHF
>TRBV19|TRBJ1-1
CARSFGGGTEAFF
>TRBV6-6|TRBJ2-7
CASSYPMGQENF
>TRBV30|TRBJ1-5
CAWSVGGQQPQHF